The 15 T cell receptor beta chains below all came from one sample that was sequenced in a study of T cells after posttransplantation cyclophosphamide. This table comes from immunoSEQ multiplex PCR, and its TCRdb copy is limited to in-frame clones, with some not included. The sample has tens of thousands of clones, none seen only once. Material: PBMCs. These receptors were taken from a woman in her sixties in good health, CMV-negative, and a related stem cell transplant donor.

This clone was observed at least ten times. The chain joins TRBV28 to TRBJ1-5; D gene ambiguous. Trimming took 2 bases from V and 2 from J, leaving 10 bases between them. Germline V CDR1 and CDR2: MDHEN, SYDVKM. This CDR3 has 15 residues. Here the CDR3 reads CASSLSLAGNQPQHF. The CDR3 DNA sequence: TGTGCCAGCAGTTTAAGCCTGGCGGGCAATCAGCCCCAGCATTTT.

This clone was recorded many times. This sequence joins TRBV13 and TRBJ2-7; TRBD2 matches 12 bases. The CDR3 is 17 amino acids. Germline trimming cut 4 bases from V and 7 bases from J; bases unmatched to any gene: 14. The germline V gene encodes CDR1 PRHDT and CDR2 FYEKMQ (reference sequence). The CDR3 loop is CASSSGLAGFLRGEQYF. The CDR3 DNA is TGTGCCAGCAGCTCCGGACTAGCGGGATTCCTTCGAGGGGAGCAGTACTTC.

This clone was counted between two and nine times. The rearrangement joins TRBV15 to TRBJ2-1; 8 nucleotides match TRBD1. There are 16 residues in the CDR3. Germline values: CDR1 LNHNV, CDR2 YYDKDF (reference sequence). V lost 1 base to trimming and J lost 4 bases; unmatched junction nucleotides: 6. In nucleotides, the CDR3 is TGTGCCACCAGCAGAGTAGGACAGGGCACTTACAATGAGCAGTTCTTC. Its protein product is CATSRVGQGTYNEQFF.

This clone was recorded many times. The chain couples TRBV21-1 to TRBJ1-2; whether TRBD1, the table's D call, matches the DNA was not checked. TRBV21-1 is designated a pseudogene. CDR3 size: 14 residues. The CDR3 reads CALLARTGVYGYTF. As DNA, the CDR3 is TGTGCCCTCCTCGCAAGGACAGGGGTCTATGGCTACACCTTC.

The sample holds many counts of this clone. In DNA form, the CDR3 reads TGTGCCAGCAGCGCCGATCCAACGGGCTATGGCTACACCTTC. Its protein product is CASSADPTGYGYTF. The rearrangement uses TRBV13 and TRBJ1-2; D is uncertain. V shed 5 bases and J shed 4 bases, with 14 bases lying between them. The CDR3 covers 14 residues. CDR1 PRHDT and CDR2 FYEKMQ come from the germline V gene (reference sequence). The full variable domain, with the rest looked up from reference TRBV13 and TRBJ1-2, is AAGVIQSPRHLIKEKRETATLKCYPIPRHDTVYWYQQGPGQDPQFLISFYEKMQSDKGSIPDRFSAQQFSDYHSELNMSSLELGDSALYFCASSADPTGYGYTFGSGTRLTVV.

The chain is built from TRBV28 and TRBJ1-2; 8 bases fit TRBD1. J gave up 4 bases and V 5 bases, and 9 bases lay outside the gene matches. This CDR3 contains 15 residues. Germline lookup yields CDR1 MDHEN and CDR2 SYDVKM. The CDR3 reads CASSLQTGEGYGYTF. CDR3 nucleotides: TGTGCCAGCAGTCTCCAGACAGGGGAGGGCTATGGCTACACCTTC.

Ten or more counts support this clone. The chain employs TRBV5-6 and TRBJ2-1; 10 bases agree with TRBD2. This CDR3 contains 17 residues. The V gene's germline CDR1 is SGHDT and CDR2 YYEEEE. The V gene end was trimmed by 3 bases and the J gene end by 4 bases; junction bases not matched to a gene: 10. Here the CDR3 reads CASSSDLLAGIYNEQFF. The CDR3 DNA reads as TGTGCCAGCAGCTCCGATTTACTAGCGGGGATATACAATGAGCAGTTCTTC.

In its sample, this clone was seen a few times. V and J are TRBV29-1 and TRBJ2-5, with 8 nucleotides matching TRBD2. Germline V gives CDR1 SQVTM, CDR2 ANQGSEA. V lost 3 bases to trimming and J lost 7 bases; unmatched junction nucleotides: 22. CDR3 length: 18 amino acids. The CDR3 loop is CSVEGVELSSVGGGTQYF. Written as DNA, the CDR3 is TGCAGCGTTGAGGGCGTAGAGTTGTCTTCGGTCGGGGGGGGGACCCAGTACTTC.

Concerning this clone: At the DNA level, this CDR3 is encoded by other sequences in the same sample as well. The chain has TRBV27 and TRBJ2-3; 9 bases match TRBD2. The germline V gene has CDR1 MNHEY and CDR2 SMNVEV (reference sequence). V lost 1 base to trimming and J lost 2 bases; unmatched junction nucleotides: 10. The length of the CDR3 is 18 residues. CDR3 loop: CASSLYLAAGGYTDTQYF. CDR3 coding DNA: TGTGCCAGCAGTTTATATCTTGCGGCGGGAGGGTACACAGATACGCAGTATTTT.

This clone was counted at least ten times. The V gene is TRBV6-1, the J gene TRBJ2-7; 7 bases align to TRBD2. V was pared by 4 bases and J by 1 base, with 10 bases of the junction left unmatched. Germline V gene lookup returns CDR1 MNHNS and CDR2 SASEGT. This CDR3 contains 16 residues. CDR3 nucleotides: TGTGCCAGCAGTGCCCCCTTGCGGGGGACTTCCTACGAGCAGTACGTC. It is translated as CASSAPLRGTSYEQYV.

This clone occurred many times. The chain employs TRBV29-1 and TRBJ2-3, with D tentatively TRBD1 (6 bases). CDR1 and CDR2 (germline): SQVTM, ANQGSEA. Trimming stripped 5 bases from V and 4 bases from J, with 13 bases between. The CDR3 loop spans 13 amino acids. The CDR3 nucleotides read TGCAGCGTTTATCCCACAGGGTCAGATACGCAGTATTTT. Translated: CSVYPTGSDTQYF.

This clone was recorded many times. The chain employs TRBV4-2 and TRBJ2-1, with TRBD2 matching over 9 bases. This CDR3 region has 17 residues. The ends lost 6 bases at V and 6 bases at J; junction bases unmatched: 15. Germline CDR1 reads LGHNA; CDR2 reads YNFKEQ. The CDR3 reads CASRRGNGREGGNEQFF. Written as DNA, the CDR3 is TGTGCCAGCAGACGGGGCAACGGGCGGGAGGGGGGCAATGAGCAGTTCTTC.

This clone was seen many times. V usage is TRBV20-1 and J usage is TRBJ2-7; D unclear. The germline V gene has CDR1 DFQATT and CDR2 SNEGSKA (reference sequence). Trimming took off 3 bases at V and 6 bases at J, with 3 bases between the two ends. The CDR3 is made up of 9 amino acids. The DNA of the CDR3 is TGCAGTGCTAGTCGCGAGCAGTACTTC. Encoded protein: CSASREQYF.

This clone was counted a few times. The J gene is TRBJ2-3, the V gene TRBV7-3, with TRBD2 matching over 8 bases. This CDR3 contains 15 residues. CDR1 SGHTA and CDR2 FQGTGA come from the germline V gene. V shed 2 bases and J 1 base; nucleotides not matched to a gene: 2. The CDR3 DNA is TGTGCCAGCAGCTTAGACGGGGGGGGCACAGATACGCAGTATTTT. It yields the protein CASSLDGGGTDTQYF. The full variable domain, rest sourced from reference TRBV7-3 and TRBJ2-3, is GAGVSQTPSNKVTEKGKYVELRCDPISGHTALYWYRQSLGQGPEFLIYFQGTGAADDSGLPNDRFFAVRPEGSVSTLKIQRTERGDSAVYLCASSLDGGGTDTQYFGPGTRLTVL.

This clone was seen ten or more times. The chain combines TRBV7-6 with TRBJ2-3, with TRBD1 matching over 11 bases. CDR1 is SGHVS and CDR2 is FNYEAQ in the germline V gene. The CDR3 consists of 19 residues. J gave up 1 base and V 5 bases, and 14 bases lay outside the gene matches. The CDR3: CASSPGTGGRGYRTDTQYF. CDR3 bases: TGTGCCAGCAGCCCCGGGACAGGGGGAAGGGGCTATCGCACAGATACGCAGTATTTT.